Listed here are 17 T cell receptor beta chains from one sample, sequenced in a study of identical twins. TCRdb redid the calling of the 5' RACE reads with MiXCR, one entry per CDR3 protein. The data show about 260,000 distinct CDR3 sequences, with roughly 7% seen just once and 3.5% to 4% held by the top ten. This sample was shared with a second study, whose subject was yellow fever vaccine responses in identical twins.

Material: memory (CD45RO+) T cells sorted from blood. These receptors originate from a woman younger than 30 in good health.

This clonotype has at least ten counts. This CDR3 reads CASSSGAGASVDTQYF. The DNA for the CDR3 is TGTGCCAGCAGCTCGGGAGCGGGGGCAAGCGTAGATACGCAGTATTTT. The rearrangement links TRBV7-9 to TRBJ2-3, with 8 bases fitting TRBD2. Losses at the gene ends were 4 bases for V and 5 bases for J; bases not matched to a gene: 11. The CDR3 runs 16 residues. Germline V gives CDR1 SEHNR, CDR2 FQNEAQ (reference sequence).

Only a few counts were recorded for this clonotype. This rearrangement joins TRBV2 to TRBJ2-3; no clear D. Trimming removed 5 bases from V and 6 bases from J, with 6 bases in between. CDR3 length equals 11 residues. Germline V lookup: CDR1 SNHLY, CDR2 FYNNEI. The CDR3 bases are TGTGCCAGCAGTCCATGGGATACGCAGTATTTT. Its protein is CASSPWDTQYF.

In its sample, this clonotype was seen a few times. The rearrangement uses TRBV4-1 and TRBJ1-3; 7 nucleotides line up with TRBD1. This CDR3 has 15 residues. J gave up 1 base and V 2 bases, and 2 bases lay outside the gene matches. CDR1 is MGHRA and CDR2 is YSYEKL in the germline V gene. In nucleotides, the CDR3 is TGCGCCAGCAGCCAACCGACAGGGTCTGGAAACACCATATATTTT. Its translation is CASSQPTGSGNTIYF.

V and J are TRBV28 and TRBJ2-2; D gene unclear. The CDR3 consists of 15 residues. Per germline, CDR1 MDHEN and CDR2 SYDVKM. V was pared by 9 bases and J by 4 bases, with 18 bases between. The CDR3 region has the DNA TGTGCCAGGGGCCCTGGGCTCCCATGCACCGGGGAGCTGTTTTTT. Translation: CARGPGLPCTGELFF.

This clonotype was counted ten times or more. V is TRBV3-1 and J is TRBJ2-1; 8 nucleotides match TRBD2. The V segment lost 4 bases and the J segment 9 bases; nucleotides outside the gene matches: 14. CDR1 and CDR2 from the germline V gene are LGHDT and YNNKEL (reference sequence). This CDR3 comprises 16 residues. For the CDR3, the DNA is TGTGCCAGCAGCCCCCTGGGAGCGGGAGAGATGAGTGAGCAGTTCTTC. It specifies CASSPLGAGEMSEQFF.

This clonotype was seen at least ten times. J is TRBJ1-1 and V is TRBV27; D gene ambiguous. The CDR3 has 12 amino acids. In germline, CDR1 is MNHEY, CDR2 SMNVEV (reference sequence). V was trimmed by 8 bases and J by 4 bases, leaving 11 bases between them. The DNA of the CDR3 is TGTGCCAGCTGGACTGTCGGCACTGAAGCTTTCTTT. Translation gives CASWTVGTEAFF.

This clonotype was seen repeatedly, ten times or more. The chain couples TRBV12-3 or TRBV12-4 to TRBJ1-1; TRBD1 aligns across 8 bases. The CDR3 extends over 15 amino acids. Trimming took 7 bases from V and 8 from J; bases not matched to a gene: 15. The CDR3 nucleotides are TGTGCCAGCACCCCTGACAGGGGCCCCGGTAGCGAAGCTTTCTTT. Translated: CASTPDRGPGSEAFF.

This clonotype showed up many times. V and J are TRBV5-1 and TRBJ2-7, with 11 positions matching TRBD2. Trimming took 2 bases from V and 6 from J; bases not matched to a gene: 10. This CDR3 region has 16 residues. Germline V gives CDR1 SGHRS, CDR2 YFSETQ. The CDR3 sequence is CASSFTTSGMTVEQYF. The CDR3 bases are TGCGCCAGCAGCTTCACGACTAGCGGGATGACCGTCGAGCAGTACTTC.

This clonotype showed up just a few times. The chain combines TRBV12-5 with TRBJ1-3; TRBD1 aligns across 9 bases. CDR1 and CDR2 from the germline V gene are LGHNT and FRNRAP. The CDR3 has 15 residues. J lost 4 bases, V lost 6 bases, and 7 bases had no gene match. CDR3 in amino acids: CASGPGQGFGNTIYF. In DNA, the CDR3 is TGTGCTAGTGGGCCGGGACAGGGTTTCGGAAACACCATATATTTT.

This rearrangement joins TRBV20-1 to TRBJ1-1; no clear D gene. Per germline, CDR1 DFQATT and CDR2 SNEGSKA (reference sequence). V was shortened by 4 bases and J by 1 base, with 16 bases between the two germline ends. The CDR3 is 15 residues long. The CDR3 region is CSATPFGVKNTEAFF. CDR3 in DNA: TGCAGTGCTACTCCCTTTGGTGTGAAGAACACTGAAGCTTTCTTT.

This clonotype was seen a single time. Being one base from a much bigger clone, this may be a read error. The chain joins TRBV5-1 to TRBJ1-2; D may be TRBD1 (5 bases). CDR1 is SGHRS and CDR2 is YFSETQ in the germline V gene. This CDR3 spans 15 amino acids. Trimming removed 1 base at V and 8 bases at J, with 18 bases between. The CDR3 loop reads CASSLYPRAGDGYTF. CDR3 nucleotides: TGCGCCAGCAGCTTGTACCCCAGAGCGGGGGACGGCTACACCTTC. The variable domain in full, completed from reference TRBV5-1 and TRBJ1-2, reads KAGVTQTPRYLIKTRGQQVTLSCSPISGHRSVSWYQQTPGQGLQFLFEYFSETQRNKGNFPGRFSGRQFSNSRSEMNVSTLELGDSALYLCASSLYPRAGDGYTFGSGTRLTVV.

In this sample, this clonotype turned up many times. V usage is TRBV2 and J usage is TRBJ2-3, with TRBD2 matching 11 bases. The germline CDR1 and CDR2 sequences are SNHLY and FYNNEI. The CDR3 has 14 residues. With 5 bases clipped from V and 6 bases from J, the junction kept 4 bases outside the gene matches. As DNA, the CDR3 is TGTGCCAGCAGTCGACTAGCGGGACGGGATACGCAGTATTTT. This sequence encodes CASSRLAGRDTQYF.

The rearrangement uses TRBV20-1 and TRBJ2-1; no definite D call. V was cut by 5 bases and J by 3 bases, with 8 bases left in between. Germline loops: CDR1 DFQATT, CDR2 SNEGSKA (reference sequence). The CDR3 runs to 12 residues. The CDR3 loop reads CSAGRSYNEQFF. In nucleotides, the CDR3 is TGCAGTGCTGGCCGGAGCTACAATGAGCAGTTCTTC.

The gene calls are TRBV5-5 and TRBJ2-2, with TRBD2 matching 8 bases. Germline trimming cut 6 bases from V and 2 bases from J; bases unmatched to any gene: 9. Germline CDR1 reads SGHKS; CDR2 reads YYEKEE (reference sequence). The CDR3 contains 16 residues. This chain's CDR3 is CASTRGVAGNTGELFF. The CDR3 DNA sequence: TGTGCCAGCACTCGGGGGGTAGCGGGAAACACCGGGGAGCTGTTTTTT.

This clonotype showed up many times. The V call is TRBV5-1, the J call TRBJ2-1, with 10 bases fitting TRBD1. The CDR3 length is 14 residues. The trim removed 4 bases at V and 8 bases at J, leaving 6 bases unmatched. Germline CDR1 SGHRS, CDR2 YFSETQ. CDR3 DNA: TGCGCCAGCAGCGAAGGGGACAGGGGCGATGAGCAGTTCTTC. Translating it yields CASSEGDRGDEQFF.

This clonotype was counted many times. The chain links TRBV20-1 to TRBJ2-5, with D possibly being TRBD2 (6 bases). Germline CDR1 reads DFQATT; CDR2 reads SNEGSKA (reference sequence). CDR3 length: 13 amino acids. V dropped 6 bases and J dropped 3 bases, with 14 bases sitting between them. The DNA of the CDR3 is TGCAGTGCCCCCCCCGGCGGGAAAGAGACCCAGTACTTC. Translation gives CSAPPGGKETQYF.

The genes are TRBV21-1 and TRBJ2-7; TRBD2, the table's D call, lacks a check against the DNA. TRBV21-1 constitutes a pseudogene. The CDR3 sequence is 16 residues long. In nucleotides, the CDR3 is TGTGCCAGCAGCGCGCGGGGGGTCAGACTTCTTTACGAGCAGTACGTC. Amino acid sequence: CASSARGVRLLYEQYV.